The text below deals with one TCR beta chain. Its antigen is unidentified. This entry belongs to a study of metastatic and nonmetastatic thyroid tumors. Across the study: Both malignant and benign thyroid patients supplied peripheral blood and tumor or nodule tissue samples, across which the repertoires of these patients were then compared. Study-level findings and limits: Significantly higher TCR beta diversity was reportedly seen in malignant thyroid tumors than benign nodules, in blood and tumor.

The CDR3 totals 13 residues. Trimming stripped 6 bases from V and 9 bases from J, with 17 bases between. Per the germline V gene, CDR1 is MDHEN and CDR2 is SYDVKM. All patients reached thyroid surgery having received no treatment beforehand. Authors' data handling: The authors used CDR3 differences across clinicopathological groups to build a distant-metastasis classifier for papillary thyroid cancer. MiXCR re-clonotyped the PCR reads for TCRdb. The V and J calls shown here were made by TCRdb, not taken from the authors' results. The sample shows roughly 27,000 clones, around a quarter of them seen only once.

The V gene is TRBV28, the J gene TRBJ1-2; D call uncertain. Sequenced material: blood. The sequence was obtained from a female donor with papillary thyroid cancer or a benign thyroid nodule (not recorded which). Some clones in this sample may be carry-over from other donors' samples. CDR3 in DNA: TGTGCCAGCAGCGTCGATGGGAACGGTCGCTACACCTTC. Translated: CASSVDGNGRYTF.